Below, one T cell receptor (beta chain) is given with its context. Its antigen target is currently unknown. Per-base quality was not reported, and no clone a single base away is much larger than it. Library preparation employed the immunoSEQ multiplex PCR assay. For the multiplex PCR, a mixture combining 60 forward primers for TCR Vbeta segments and 13 reverse primers for TCR Jbeta segments was used. The CDR3 region of rearranged TCR beta genes was amplified from genomic DNA by a multiplex PCR assay. Amplified TCR beta libraries were sequenced as 87-base-pair reads on the Illumina HiSeq System. The paper's processing steps were these. A later analysis tallied around 80 million unique TCR beta chains across the 660 or so repertoires, and roughly 11 million of those chains were shared by two or more donors. A nearest-neighbor algorithm error-corrected the raw reads and collapsed the reads into unique sequences, merging closely related sequences to remove PCR and sequencing errors. CDR3 sequences were aligned to IMGT reference sequences to assign V, D and J gene segments. For a sequence to be retained, a match of at least six nucleotides was required to both a V gene segment and a J gene segment. A rearrangement was called productive if the CDR3 had no stop codons and remained in frame with V and J, and every other rearrangement was called non-productive. Following IMGT convention, CDR3 was defined as the stretch from the second conserved V-encoded cysteine to the conserved J-encoded phenylalanine. Sequences without an unambiguous match to a single V gene segment were excluded from the earlier analysis of 450 to 650 of the donors. An earlier analysis of 450 to 650 of the donors called V segments functional above 56.7% productive rearrangements and segregating when the between-donor standard deviation exceeded 5%. A statistical classification framework was built for diagnosing cytomegalovirus status from the catalog of TCR beta chain sequences. A later analysis assigned V and J genes by comparing TCR nucleotide sequences with IMGT/GENE-DB human TR gene sequences. The TCRdist pipeline was used in a later analysis to assign CDR3 sequences and most-parsimonious VDJ recombination scenarios. In a later analysis, each TCR beta chain was defined by its CDR3 amino acid sequence together with its V-gene family, and reads without a unique V-gene family were excluded. In a later analysis, approximately 590 highly shared, low-generation-probability nucleotide sequences were removed to address suspected cross-contamination and a sequencing artifact. In a later analysis, a clonal expansion index was calculated for each public chain from normalized within-repertoire ranks of inferred template counts. In a later analysis, generation probabilities were computed with a VDJ recombination model fitted to out-of-frame rearrangements, and the resulting probabilities were checked against IGoR. A later analysis scored TCR-TCR, TCR-HLA and TCR-CMV co-occurrence with hypergeometric tests, applying a repertoire-size bias correction to TCR pairs. A later analysis estimated false discovery rates by permuting HLA or CMV assignments 20 times. In a later analysis, co-occurring TCRs were grouped with DBSCAN, and TCRdist sequence similarity was added when clustering was performed within HLA-allele-positive subsets. Repertoires with fewer than 30,000 or more than 120,000 public chains, plus five repertoires with anomalous nucleotide sharing, were excluded from co-occurrence clustering. The source is immuneACCESS, and TCRdb retained only in-frame sequences with V and J called. Part of the clones is not carried over; for the studies checked, unresolved V genes explain less than half of this, and the remainder is unexplained. The V and J calls and clone size are taken from that table; D and trimming were inferred from the DNA. This sample lists 150,000 to 200,000 clones; around 82% were detected once. The top ten clones comprise less than 2% of the sample.

The cohort consisted of more than 650 healthy bone marrow donors. All cohort members were sampled while nominally healthy, although unrecorded immune exposures were likely present. The donor tested CMV seronegative, placing the donor among the 350 or so seronegative members of the cohort. A peripheral blood sample was collected from each donor, and TCR beta sequencing was performed on peripheral blood mononuclear cells. The Qiagen DNeasy Blood Extraction Kit was used to extract genomic DNA from the blood cell samples. This entry belongs to a study of cytomegalovirus exposure and HLA in healthy donors listed by TCRdb under 2017. In terms of the full investigation: In an earlier analysis of some 550 of the donors, around 290 Gb of sequence data and 100 million or so unique TCR beta sequences from roughly 190 million T cells were reported. All discovery cohort repertoires had been generated using a single sequencing platform. On average, around 230,000 unique TCR beta nucleotide sequences were sequenced per donor among some 420 genotyped donors of the cohort, with roughly 18% of those sequences being non-productive. Rather than drawing on any new phenotypic data, the later analysis identified candidate immune exposures from TCR beta sequences and the way those sequences occurred across donors. Of the approximately 400 genotyped donors, about 84% fell in the genetic ancestry cluster associated with self-reported Caucasian donors. In an earlier analysis of 500 to 650 of the donors, high-throughput TCR beta sequencing was used to judge whether each TCR beta V gene segment behaved as functional or pseudogenic. Approximately 310 gigabases of sequencing data and around 88 million unique TCR sequences made up an early release that covered over 550 HLA-typed donors. Alongside the repertoire data, information on donor age, sex, ethnicity and CMV serostatus was compiled. The study was designed to test whether signatures of past pathogen exposure could be identified by cataloging public T cell receptors. Because of strong linkage in the cohort, roughly five DR-DQ haplotypes were treated as single units for association and clustering. Both class I and class II loci were covered by HLA typing, at four-digit resolution. A separate validation cohort of over 95 different subjects was used in addition to the approximately 700-subject first cohort. To predict cytomegalovirus infection status, the study brought together high-throughput TCR immunosequencing, statistical association of individual TCRs with disease status, and machine learning. The T cell repertoires of 670 or so subjects were profiled by immunosequencing and related to cytomegalovirus serostatus. The number of typed donors differed by locus: about 629-640 for A, B, C, DRB1 and DQB1; approximately 540 for DQA1; fewer than 610 for DPA1; and about 470 for DPB1. A later analysis re-examined previously published TCR beta repertoires from roughly 650 donors and added high-resolution HLA genotyping to investigate patterns of TCR occurrence. In a later genetic analysis, genome-wide SNP genotypes for about three fifths of the roughly 670 donors were used, and that subset was treated as a discovery cohort.

General study outcomes and caveats: In a later genetic analysis, fewer N-insertions in productive TCRs were reported among donors in an Asian-associated ancestry cluster than the roughly 700-donor mean. A cluster of highly shared sequence variants was judged likely to represent a technical artifact of the sequencing pipeline. Immune exposure information for the cohort was limited to CMV serostatus. A further reported finding was that TCR beta sequences accurately predicted the HLA-A and HLA-B alleles for most subjects in the first cohort. Because HLA typing was unavailable for some donors at each locus, only the typed subset was used in association tests. A later analysis found that most CMV-associated TCR beta chains appeared HLA-restricted, with HLA associations seemingly driven largely by CMV exposure. Because the 87-base-pair reads could not distinguish some IMGT-functional V segments, including TRBV6-2 and TRBV6-3, those segments were excluded. The classifier was reported to diagnose cytomegalovirus status with high specificity and sensitivity in both the original and validation cohorts. It was suggested by the authors that the approach could potentially be generalized to other disease states and immunological phenotypes. A later analysis associated 15,000 or so TCR beta sequences with specific HLA alleles at a false discovery rate of 0.05. V-gene and J-gene trimming of TCR beta chains was associated with a missense DCLRE1C variant in a later genetic analysis, and the association was replicated in an independent cohort. Most TCR sequences were observed very rarely across donors, whereas some public TCRs were present in many individuals. Strong co-occurrence of HLA alleles, especially DR and DQ, made assigning TCR associations to individual alleles difficult. In a later analysis, the rate of TCR association differed among HLA loci, with DRB1 alleles having the most associated TCRs and HLA-C alleles having the fewest. In vitro tests confirmed that a few of the cytomegalovirus-associated TCR beta chains recognize cytomegalovirus antigens. In an earlier analysis of more than 450 of the donors, most TCR beta V segments were observed in productive rearrangements about 90% or about 30% of the time, broadly matching IMGT annotations. Because counts were too low, roughly 18 rarely observed V segments, including chromosome 9 orphons, were left out of the earlier analysis of 500 to 750 of the donors. Compared with equally common non-associated chains, HLA-associated TCR beta chains in a later analysis were more clonally expanded and had lower generation probabilities. In the study, about 150 TCR beta chains were listed as associated with cytomegalovirus. Correlated functional status among segregating V segments might reflect linkage disequilibrium, but an unknown experimental factor could not be ruled out. Sequencing depth was assumed to be roughly uniform across donors in the presence/absence analyses, though that assumption may not hold. This cohort had only TCR beta chains sequenced, and the lack of alpha or paired-chain data limited which features could be detected. A later analysis reported that several top co-occurrence clusters appeared linked to parvovirus B19, influenza, CMV and Epstein-Barr virus.

From its cysteine to its phenylalanine, the CDR3 spans 14 amino acids. Of the read, only the CDR3 DNA is kept; its 42 bases are in frame from base 1. The germline V gene specifies SGHDN as CDR1 and FVKESK as CDR2. Here V drops 1 base and J drops 4 bases, and the junction holds 3 bases not matched to any gene. The sequence is built from TRBV14 and TRBJ1-2; 7 nucleotides in the junction match TRBD1. This sequence originates from a man aged 18 to 35 in good health and CMV-seronegative. The sequenced sample consisted of PBMCs. The DNA is TGTGCCAGCAGCCAAGGGTACAGGGGCTATGGCTACACCTTC. This encodes CASSQGYRGYGYTF.